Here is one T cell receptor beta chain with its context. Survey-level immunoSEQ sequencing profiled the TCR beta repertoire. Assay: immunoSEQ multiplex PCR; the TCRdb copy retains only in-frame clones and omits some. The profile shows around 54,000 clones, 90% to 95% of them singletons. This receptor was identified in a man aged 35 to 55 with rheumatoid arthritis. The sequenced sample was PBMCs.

The CDR3 loop is CASSYKPDTQYF. For the CDR3, the DNA is TGTGCCAGCAGTTACAAGCCAGATACGCAGTATTTT. The chain employs TRBV6-5 and TRBJ2-3; no definite D call. Germline CDR1 MNHEY, CDR2 SVGAGI. The V end lost 2 bases, the J end lost 4 bases, and 4 bases lay between the germline ends. The CDR3 is 12 residues long.